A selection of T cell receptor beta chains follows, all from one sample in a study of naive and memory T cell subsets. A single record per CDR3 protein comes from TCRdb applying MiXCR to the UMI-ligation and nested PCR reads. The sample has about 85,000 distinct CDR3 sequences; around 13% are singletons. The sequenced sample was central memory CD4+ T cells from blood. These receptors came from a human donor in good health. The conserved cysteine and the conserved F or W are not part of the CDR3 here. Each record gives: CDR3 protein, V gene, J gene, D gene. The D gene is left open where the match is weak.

CDR3 protein: ASSSLDHRPVGEQF
V gene: TRBV6-2/TRBV6-3
J gene: TRBJ2-1
D gene: .

CDR3 protein: ASSQDRRGGPDTQY
V gene: TRBV3-1
J gene: TRBJ2-3
D gene: TRBD2

CDR3 protein: SVVFLAGGTDTQY
V gene: TRBV29-1
J gene: TRBJ2-3
D gene: TRBD2

CDR3 protein: ASLPLGNTQY
V gene: TRBV18
J gene: TRBJ2-3
D gene: .

CDR3 protein: ASRLEESTQY
V gene: TRBV6-1
J gene: TRBJ2-3
D gene: .

CDR3 protein: ASSQDFGQIS
V gene: TRBV4-3
J gene: TRBJ1-4
D gene: .

CDR3 protein: ASSQEWVSGNTIY
V gene: TRBV4-1
J gene: TRBJ1-3
D gene: .

CDR3 protein: ASSLGLAGAADTQY
V gene: TRBV12-3/TRBV12-4
J gene: TRBJ2-3
D gene: .

CDR3 protein: ASSSQRTGTKNIQY
V gene: TRBV6-5
J gene: TRBJ2-4
D gene: .

CDR3 protein: ASSQDRLKFRYGYT
V gene: TRBV3-1
J gene: TRBJ1-2
D gene: .

CDR3 protein: SARDRAGVNSPLH
V gene: TRBV20-1
J gene: TRBJ1-6
D gene: .

CDR3 protein: ASSQAGVLNYGYT
V gene: TRBV4-1
J gene: TRBJ1-2
D gene: .

CDR3 protein: ATSDSRLDTDYNYGYT
V gene: TRBV24-1
J gene: TRBJ1-2
D gene: .

CDR3 protein: ASSAPGSGYGYT
V gene: TRBV12-3/TRBV12-4
J gene: TRBJ1-2
D gene: .

CDR3 protein: ASSVPPQRQSSYNEQF
V gene: TRBV2
J gene: TRBJ2-1
D gene: .

CDR3 protein: ASSEQKSQPQH
V gene: TRBV6-1
J gene: TRBJ1-5
D gene: .

CDR3 protein: SVEGRGTGTYEQY
V gene: TRBV29-1
J gene: TRBJ2-7
D gene: TRBD1

CDR3 protein: ASSVGPSSNYEQY
V gene: TRBV9
J gene: TRBJ2-7
D gene: .

CDR3 protein: ASSGTSGPTDTQY
V gene: TRBV9
J gene: TRBJ2-3
D gene: TRBD2

CDR3 protein: SATPLSGRATDTQY
V gene: TRBV20-1
J gene: TRBJ2-3
D gene: TRBD2

CDR3 protein: ASSPFQANIHRTSGNTIY
V gene: TRBV7-6
J gene: TRBJ1-3
D gene: .

CDR3 protein: SASGTSGRGEQF
V gene: TRBV20-1
J gene: TRBJ2-1
D gene: TRBD2

CDR3 protein: ASSPPWDPYEQY
V gene: TRBV11-2
J gene: TRBJ2-7
D gene: .

CDR3 protein: ASSITNEQF
V gene: TRBV19
J gene: TRBJ2-1
D gene: .

CDR3 protein: ASSLLAGGPNTGELF
V gene: TRBV7-3
J gene: TRBJ2-2
D gene: TRBD2

CDR3 protein: ATSDPSGPGQGTDTQY
V gene: TRBV24-1
J gene: TRBJ2-3
D gene: TRBD1

CDR3 protein: ASSLEREAFDEQF
V gene: TRBV14
J gene: TRBJ2-1
D gene: TRBD2

CDR3 protein: SVERDRGRQETQY
V gene: TRBV29-1
J gene: TRBJ2-5
D gene: TRBD1

CDR3 protein: ASRTGATDTQY
V gene: TRBV2
J gene: TRBJ2-3
D gene: TRBD1

CDR3 protein: ASSRTGGNEQF
V gene: TRBV12-1
J gene: TRBJ2-1
D gene: .

CDR3 protein: ASSDRIPPDTQY
V gene: TRBV5-1
J gene: TRBJ2-3
D gene: .

CDR3 protein: ASSGTSGQETQY
V gene: TRBV9
J gene: TRBJ2-5
D gene: TRBD2

CDR3 protein: ASSLDQPFELF
V gene: TRBV7-9
J gene: TRBJ2-2
D gene: .

CDR3 protein: ASGRGPLPGLRRNTGELF
V gene: TRBV12-5
J gene: TRBJ2-2
D gene: .

CDR3 protein: ASSNTDTQY
V gene: TRBV18
J gene: TRBJ2-3
D gene: .

CDR3 protein: SARQGTTGSEQF
V gene: TRBV20-1
J gene: TRBJ2-1
D gene: .

CDR3 protein: AISERLWGRGNQPQH
V gene: TRBV10-3
J gene: TRBJ1-5
D gene: .

CDR3 protein: AWTATSGIIRELF
V gene: TRBV30
J gene: TRBJ2-2
D gene: TRBD2

CDR3 protein: ASRSRREGGTYEQY
V gene: TRBV6-1
J gene: TRBJ2-7
D gene: TRBD2

CDR3 protein: SVEGSRDTELF
V gene: TRBV29-1
J gene: TRBJ1-4
D gene: .

CDR3 protein: ASSQDGRPDNEQF
V gene: TRBV7-2
J gene: TRBJ2-1
D gene: TRBD2

CDR3 protein: ASSQDSGYITEAF
V gene: TRBV4-3
J gene: TRBJ1-1
D gene: .

CDR3 protein: SAAISGRGLGSYNEQF
V gene: TRBV20-1
J gene: TRBJ2-1
D gene: TRBD2

CDR3 protein: ASGRPDTQY
V gene: TRBV12-3/TRBV12-4
J gene: TRBJ2-3
D gene: .

CDR3 protein: ASSPDAYNEQF
V gene: TRBV5-1
J gene: TRBJ2-1
D gene: .

CDR3 protein: ASSPSSTYGYT
V gene: TRBV27
J gene: TRBJ1-2
D gene: .

CDR3 protein: ACSPRTGSARGGELF
V gene: TRBV5-1
J gene: TRBJ2-2
D gene: TRBD1

CDR3 protein: SIERESNEQY
V gene: TRBV29-1
J gene: TRBJ2-7
D gene: TRBD2